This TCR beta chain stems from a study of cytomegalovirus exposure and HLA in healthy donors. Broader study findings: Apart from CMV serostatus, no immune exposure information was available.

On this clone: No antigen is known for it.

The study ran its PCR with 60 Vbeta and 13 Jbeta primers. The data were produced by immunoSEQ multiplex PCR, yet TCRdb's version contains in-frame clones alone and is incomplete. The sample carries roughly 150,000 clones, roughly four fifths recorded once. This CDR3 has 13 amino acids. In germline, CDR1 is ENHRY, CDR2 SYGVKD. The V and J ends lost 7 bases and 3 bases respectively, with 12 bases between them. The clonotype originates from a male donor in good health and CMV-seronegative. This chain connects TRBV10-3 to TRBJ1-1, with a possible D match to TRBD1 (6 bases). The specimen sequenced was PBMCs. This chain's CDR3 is CAIKLNRDTEAFF. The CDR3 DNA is TGTGCCATCAAACTCAACAGGGACACTGAAGCTTTCTTT.